The text below deals with one T cell receptor beta chain. The antigen it binds to is not known. Base qualities are not recorded, but no much larger clone differs from it by a single base. This entry comes from a study of T cells in Graves' hyperthyroidism and ophthalmopathy (dated by TCRdb to between 2017 and 2020). In the study overall: Peripheral blood was collected at initial diagnosis, before any treatment. The study also compared thyroid tissue and blood T-cell repertoires from five or six Graves' hyperthyroidism patients. The paper describes TCR Vbeta CDR3 sequencing of about 140 peripheral blood samples, made up of some 40 ophthalmopathy patients, more than 70 hyperthyroidism patients and roughly 17 progressor patients. Once sampling was done, hyperthyroidism patients were given methimazole at a starting dose of 30 mg daily, whereas ophthalmopathy patients were given high-dose intravenous methylprednisolone. An independent validation cohort of under 20 hyperthyroidism patients and approximately 17 patients who later progressed to ophthalmopathy tested prospective prediction of ophthalmopathy. TCR V-J signatures able to tell the groups apart were searched for in a discovery cohort of about a hundred patients, of whom 43 had Graves' ophthalmopathy and roughly 58 had stable Graves' hyperthyroidism. The 85 to 100 discovery patients were randomly split 7:3 into training and test sets. Summary of the overall study and its limitations: During validation, the model predicted progression to ophthalmopathy a median of around 7 months ahead of onset, with more than 55% sensitivity and around 72% specificity. In cross-validation, a model built on a 13 V-J signature told ophthalmopathy apart from stable hyperthyroidism with 87.88% sensitivity and 81% to 82% specificity, and in testing the same model reached 80%/75%. No statistical method was used to fix the sample size in advance, and group allocation was not hidden from the investigators. Most expanded thyroid clonotypes (frequency above 0.001) were also found in blood, which suggests that blood repertoires may mirror thyroid immune responses.

Per the germline V gene (reference sequence), DFQATT is the CDR1 and SNEGSKA is the CDR2. Clipping removes 5 bases from V and 2 bases from J, with 7 as the unmatched junction base count. The cysteine opens and the phenylalanine closes a CDR3 of 14 amino acids. Of the read, only the CDR3 DNA is kept; its 42 bases are in frame from base 1. A patient counted as having stable Graves' hyperthyroidism if no progression to ophthalmopathy occurred over 18 months of follow-up. The hyperthyroidism patients were between 18 and 65 years old and newly diagnosed, with a disease duration of less than 2 months. Patients with uncontrolled infections, other autoimmune diseases, pregnancy or lactation were excluded. Diagnoses relied on clinical symptoms, serum thyroxine and TRAb, thyroid ultrasound and orbital computed tomography. PBMCs were isolated from about 9.2 ml of fresh peripheral blood by Ficoll-Paque density gradient centrifugation. Total RNA was extracted with Trizol reagent, and quality was checked on an Agilent 2100 Bioanalyzer.

The TCR beta CDR3 regions were amplified from the RNA transcripts. The first round of RT-PCR for the TCR CDR3 was performed with the HTBI primer set and the Qiagen OneStep RT-PCR kit. The libraries were constructed in a second round of multiplex PCR and then size-selected and purified. Libraries were sequenced paired-end with 100 bp reads on an Illumina HiSeq2000. As for the original processing: Raw data were processed with SOAPnuke, discarding reads with adapters, uncalled bases, mean Phred below 15, or no exact constant-primer or identifier match. High-quality paired reads were merged with COPE v1.2.5, and unique nucleotide sequences were defined as clonotypes. MiTCR v1.1 was used to align the clonotypes against IMGT TRBV, TRBD and TRBJ reference segments. Only V-J combinations with frequency above 0.0001, covering about 99% of repertoires, were analysed. A TCS score was defined as the ratio between F50 (clonal expansion) and ExV (chaos), using BLOSUM62-based TCRdist between CDR3 peptides within each V-J. Welch's t-statistics and random forest reduced 500 to 650 V-J features to 10 to 15, which were used in a naive Bayes classifier (R e1071). TCRdb reprocessing: public reads trimmed at Q25 with fastp, clones called with MiXCR, in-frame beta chains kept. Under each unique CDR3 protein, matching rows form one entry showing the most common genes and DNA. The V and J calls come from TCRdb's annotation, not from the publication. This sample holds 550,000 to 800,000 distinct CDR3 sequences; around 15% were observed only once. The ten largest clonotypes hold roughly 8% of the sample.

The TCR originated in a young man with Graves' hyperthyroidism. Sequencing was done on a sample of blood. Here the chain combines TRBV20-1 and TRBJ1-1; 8 junctional bases match TRBD1. In nucleotide form, the sequence is TGCAGTGCTCGTTCAGGGGGCGCAAACACTGAAGCTTTCTTT. This yields the protein CSARSGGANTEAFF.